One sample yielded the 6 T cell receptor beta chains listed below, sequenced in a study of T cells in Graves' hyperthyroidism and ophthalmopathy. Amplification targeted TCR beta CDR3 regions from RNA transcripts. A set of HTBI primers served as the primers for a first-round RT-PCR of the TCR CDR3. TCRdb reanalysed the multiplex PCR reads using MiXCR and keeps one entry per CDR3 protein. The data contain a few hundred thousand distinct CDR3 sequences, 15% of them singletons. Sequenced material: blood. The receptors were gathered from a woman in her twenties or thirties with Graves' hyperthyroidism.

V is TRBV25-1 and J is TRBJ1-1; 11 nucleotides match TRBD1. The germline CDR1 and CDR2 sequences are MGHDK and SYGVNS. The CDR3 has 14 residues. Trimming took 4 bases from V and 7 from J; bases not matched to a gene: 5. This CDR3 reads CASSAGTGGGEAFF. For the CDR3, the DNA is TGTGCCAGCAGTGCCGGGACAGGGGGGGGTGAAGCTTTCTTT.

At least ten counts were recorded for this clonotype. The V gene is TRBV20-1, the J gene TRBJ2-2; 13 positions match TRBD2. V shed 0 bases, J shed 4 bases, and the junction held 8 bases outside the gene matches. Germline CDR1 DFQATT, CDR2 SNEGSKA (reference sequence). The CDR3 has 18 residues. The CDR3 loop reads CSARDFTSGRALTGELFF. The CDR3 DNA reads as TGCAGTGCTAGAGATTTCACTAGCGGGAGGGCCCTCACCGGGGAGCTGTTTTTT.

The V call is TRBV10-3, the J call TRBJ1-6; D uncertain. The V end was cut by 4 bases, the J end by 9 bases, with 13 bases between. Looked up from germline, CDR1 is ENHRY and CDR2 is SYGVKD. The CDR3 sequence is 14 residues long. The CDR3 here is CAISGDVVGSPLHF. The CDR3 region has the DNA TGTGCCATCAGTGGAGACGTCGTAGGTTCACCCCTCCACTTT.

The chain has TRBV12-3 or TRBV12-4 and TRBJ2-2, with 13 bases identical to TRBD2. There are 14 residues in the CDR3. J gave up 13 bases and V 5 bases, and 7 bases lay outside the gene matches. CDR3 DNA sequence: TGTGCCAGCAGTCCCCTACTAGCGGGGGGGCGGCTGTTTTTT. This gives the protein CASSPLLAGGRLFF.

The sample holds a few counts of this clonotype. The genes are TRBV18 and TRBJ1-5; TRBD1 matches 10 bases. Germline assignment: CDR1 KGHSH and CDR2 LQKENI. This CDR3 is 14 amino acids long. V trimming: 3 bases; J trimming: 7 bases; junction bases outside the gene matches: 3. CDR3 sequence (DNA): TGTGCCAGCTCACCGACAGGGGGCCAGCAGCCCCAGCATTTT. Protein: CASSPTGGQQPQHF.

This clonotype was counted at least ten times. The chain combines TRBV30 with TRBJ2-7; D remains unclear. The V end lost 2 bases, the J end lost 2 bases, and 13 bases lay between the germline ends. There are 14 residues in the CDR3. The germline V gene has CDR1 GTSNPN and CDR2 SVGIG (reference sequence). Here the CDR3 reads CAWSFSAGAYEQYF. The CDR3 nucleotides are TGTGCCTGGAGTTTTTCGGCAGGAGCCTACGAGCAGTACTTC.